One sample yielded the 2 T cell receptor beta chains listed below, sequenced in a study of cytomegalovirus exposure and HLA in healthy donors (dated by TCRdb to 2016 to 2017). The receptor library was made with the immunoSEQ multiplex PCR assay. For the multiplex PCR, a mixture combining 60 forward primers for TCR Vbeta segments and 13 reverse primers for TCR Jbeta segments was used. This immuneACCESS table, as held by TCRdb, lists in-frame sequences with V and J called but not all clones. Of the missing ones, under half trace to an unresolved V gene in checked studies; the others have no known cause. For this sample, the table gives 95,000 to 150,000 clones. The top ten clonotypes cover roughly 3.5% of the sample. Material for sequencing was PBMCs. These receptors were collected from a man between 18 and 29 years old in good health and CMV-seronegative.

The chain joins TRBV4-1 to TRBJ1-4; D uncertain. This CDR3 region has 15 residues. CDR1 and CDR2 from the germline V gene are MGHRA and YSYEKL. Between the trimmed V and J ends, which lost 3 bases and 0 bases, there was a span of 8 bases. The CDR3 here is CASSQATTTNEKLFF. The CDR3, as DNA: TGCGCCAGCAGCCAGGCGACAACAACTAATGAAAAACTGTTTTTT.

V gene TRBV28 combines with J gene TRBJ2-1, with 7 bases identical to TRBD1. The germline CDR1 and CDR2 sequences are MDHEN and SYDVKM. CDR3 length: 16 residues. The J segment lost 0 bases and the V segment lost 7 bases, leaving 9 bases of the junction unmatched. The CDR3 DNA reads TGTGCCAGCAATCCACTGGGACAGAGCTCCTACAATGAGCAGTTCTTC. Translated: CASNPLGQSSYNEQFF.